These 28 T cell receptor beta chains originate from one sample sequenced in a study of graft-versus-host responses after intestinal transplantation. Their specific antigens are unknown. The table came from immunoSEQ multiplex PCR; TCRdb's copy has only in-frame clones and leaves some out. The profile shows some 87,000 clones, more than 90% of them singletons. The specimen comprised unstimulated CD4+ T cells sorted from spleen or lymph node cells, sampled before intestinal transplant. These receptors were taken from a human donor who received an intestinal transplant.

This clone showed up just once. This chain links TRBV18 with TRBJ1-5; D not resolved. Germline-derived CDR1 and CDR2 are KGHSH and LQKENI. The CDR3 runs 14 residues. V was clipped by 3 bases and J by 2 bases, with 8 bases between them. CDR3 DNA sequence: TGTGCCAGCTCACCCAACACGGGCAATCAGCCCCAGCATTTT. It specifies CASSPNTGNQPQHF.

V usage is TRBV28 and J usage is TRBJ1-2; no firm D call. The V end lost 5 bases, the J end lost 8 bases, and 21 bases lay between the germline ends. Per the germline V gene, CDR1 is MDHEN and CDR2 is SYDVKM. The CDR3 has 15 residues. CDR3 protein: CASSLALPSYRGYTF. DNA for the CDR3: TGTGCCAGCAGTCTCGCCCTCCCCAGTTATAGAGGCTACACCTTC.

The chain has TRBV18 and TRBJ1-1; D remains ambiguous. The CDR3 has 15 amino acids. V dropped 2 bases and J dropped 0 bases, with 10 bases sitting between them. Germline-derived CDR1 and CDR2 are KGHSH and LQKENI. The CDR3 DNA reads as TGTGCCAGCTCACCAGAGGGATGGATGAACACTGAAGCTTTCTTT. It codes for CASSPEGWMNTEAFF.

This chain links TRBV4-1 with TRBJ2-2; 8 bases fit TRBD2. Trimming took 4 bases from V and 9 from J; bases not matched to a gene: 22. The length of the CDR3 is 19 residues. Per germline, CDR1 MGHRA and CDR2 YSYEKL. CDR3 DNA sequence: TGCGCCAGCAGCCTTGTACCCCCCTCAGCGGGAGTCCGTTTGAGGGAGCTGTTTTTT. This encodes CASSLVPPSAGVRLRELFF.

Details on this clone: The junction departs from germline at one end; a sequencing error may be responsible. The same CDR3 also results from other DNA sequences found in this sample. The chain links TRBV5-5 to TRBJ2-6; D is possibly TRBD2 (5 bases). The CDR3 contains 16 residues. Germline lookup yields CDR1 SGHKS and CDR2 YYEKEE (reference sequence). DNA of the CDR3: TGTGCCAGTAGCTCTGGACTGATCTCTGGGGCCAACGTCCTGACTTTC. Protein: CASSSGLISGANVLTF.

The chain uses TRBV4-1 and TRBJ2-7, with TRBD2 matching over 13 bases. CDR3 length: 16 amino acids. J was trimmed by 4 bases and V by 4 bases; bases with no gene match: 7. The germline V gene encodes CDR1 MGHRA and CDR2 YSYEKL. Here the CDR3 DNA reads TGCGCCAGCAGCCCAGGACAGGGACTAGCGGGGTACGAGCAGTACTTC. This sequence encodes CASSPGQGLAGYEQYF.

With respect to this clone: Its ends do not fully match the called genes, so a read error is possible. V and J are TRBV6-1 and TRBJ2-7, with D perhaps TRBD2 (6 bases). Germline loops: CDR1 MNHNS, CDR2 SASEGT. The length of the CDR3 is 12 residues. In nucleotides, the CDR3 is TGTGCCAGCAGTGCACTAGCCTACAAGCAGTACTTC. Amino acid sequence: CASSALAYKQYF.

The V and J genes are TRBV19 and TRBJ1-1; possible D gene TRBD1, 5 bases. Trimming cost V 2 bases and J 7 bases, with 17 bases left between them. Per the germline V gene, CDR1 is LNHDA and CDR2 is SQIVND (reference sequence). This CDR3 is 15 amino acids long. In DNA, the CDR3 is TGTGCCAGTAGTATAACCCAGGGCCGAACGGATGAAGCTTTCTTT. It specifies CASSITQGRTDEAFF.

The J gene is TRBJ1-6, the V gene TRBV5-4, with D hard to call. Germline V CDR1 and CDR2: SGHNT, YYREEE (reference sequence). Trimming removed 4 bases at V and 0 bases at J, with 11 bases between. The CDR3 contains 16 residues. CDR3 nucleotide sequence: TGTGCCAGCAGCCCGACCGGACTCTCCTATAATTCACCCCTCCACTTT. Amino acid sequence: CASSPTGLSYNSPLHF.

This rearrangement joins TRBV19 to TRBJ1-5; TRBD1 matches at 8 bases. CDR3 size: 14 residues. J was trimmed by 7 bases and V by 6 bases; bases with no gene match: 8. Per germline, CDR1 LNHDA and CDR2 SQIVND (reference sequence). The CDR3 DNA follows: TGTGCCAGTAGCCGACAGGGGCCGGGGCAGCCCCAGCATTTT. It codes for CASSRQGPGQPQHF.

The chain links TRBV27 to TRBJ2-7, with D unclear. Between the trimmed V and J ends, which lost 3 bases and 2 bases, there was a span of 20 bases. From germline, CDR1 is MNHEY and CDR2 SMNVEV (reference sequence). The CDR3 contains 17 residues. The CDR3 bases are TGTGCCAGCAGTTTCAGAAGCGTCCGAGGCCTTCCCTACGAGCAGTACTTC. Its translation is CASSFRSVRGLPYEQYF.

This chain joins TRBV27 and TRBJ1-5, with D maybe TRBD1 (6 bases). Trimming shortened V by 4 bases and J by 7 bases, and 17 bases separated the two germline ends. This CDR3 comprises 15 residues. Germline V gives CDR1 MNHEY, CDR2 SMNVEV (reference sequence). CDR3 bases: TGTGCCAGCAGTTCATCAACAGGGTCAAGACAGCCCCAGCATTTT. Encoded protein: CASSSSTGSRQPQHF.

V is TRBV7-9 and J is TRBJ1-1, with 10 bases identical to TRBD1. Trimming cost V 2 bases and J 4 bases; bases outside gene matches: 10. The CDR3 spans 17 residues. Per the germline V gene, CDR1 is SEHNR and CDR2 is FQNEAQ (reference sequence). The CDR3 spells CASSLLAGDRGPTEAFF. In DNA form, the CDR3 reads TGTGCCAGCAGCTTATTGGCGGGGGACAGGGGACCCACTGAAGCTTTCTTT.

V usage is TRBV10-2 and J usage is TRBJ2-2; 15 positions match TRBD2. J gave up 4 bases and V 6 bases, and 9 bases lay outside the gene matches. Germline CDR1 WSHSY, CDR2 SAAADI. The CDR3 runs to 18 residues. The CDR3: CASRPGLAGGRGTGELFF. CDR3 coding DNA: TGCGCCAGCAGACCGGGACTAGCGGGAGGTCGAGGCACCGGGGAGCTGTTTTTT.

The chain carries TRBV10-3 and TRBJ2-3; 7 bases agree with TRBD2. Germline V gives CDR1 ENHRY, CDR2 SYGVKD. Losses at the gene ends were 11 bases for V and 2 bases for J; bases not matched to a gene: 7. The CDR3 covers 13 residues. The DNA of the CDR3 is TGTGCCTCCCGGGGACTATACACAGATACGCAGTATTTT. Translation gives CASRGLYTDTQYF.

The rearrangement joins TRBV5-6 to TRBJ2-7, with 8 bases lining up with TRBD1. Germline trimming cut 4 bases from V and 1 base from J; bases unmatched to any gene: 7. The CDR3 consists of 15 residues. CDR1 is SGHDT, CDR2 YYEEEE, per germline. CDR3 loop: CASSGGWDRSYEQYF. As DNA, the CDR3 is TGTGCCAGCAGCGGTGGGTGGGACAGGTCCTACGAGCAGTACTTC. Variable domain in full (rest from reference TRBV5-6 and TRBJ2-7): DAGVTQSPTHLIKTRGQQVTLRCSPKSGHDTVSWYQQALGQGPQFIFQYYEEEERQRGNFPDRFSGHQFPNYSSELNVNALLLGDSALYLCASSGGWDRSYEQYFGPGTRLTVT.

The table lists this clone with a few counts. The chain employs TRBV19 and TRBJ1-2, with TRBD1 matching 8 bases. Germline V gene sequence: CDR1 LNHDA, CDR2 SQIVND (reference sequence). V lost 3 bases and J lost 6; bases outside the gene matches: 6. CDR3 size: 14 residues. The CDR3 here is CASSMTGVRNGYTF. The DNA for the CDR3 is TGTGCCAGTAGTATGACAGGGGTTCGGAATGGCTACACCTTC.

The chain recombines TRBV7-2 with TRBJ2-1, with TRBD2 matching over 13 bases. Trimming removed 5 bases from V and 6 bases from J; junction bases left unmatched: 7. This CDR3 comprises 16 residues. CDR1 SGHTA and CDR2 FQGNSA come from the germline V gene. CDR3 amino acids: CASSGRLAGGINEQFF. In DNA, the CDR3 is TGTGCCAGCAGCGGCCGACTAGCGGGAGGTATCAATGAGCAGTTCTTC.

The CDR3 DNA follows: TGCGCCAGCAGCCACCGACAGGGACTAGCGACTAACAATGAGCAGTTCTTC. This encodes CASSHRQGLATNNEQFF. The chain combines TRBV4-1 with TRBJ2-1; TRBD2 matches 10 bases. V lost 3 bases to trimming and J lost 5 bases; unmatched junction nucleotides: 10. Germline CDR1 is MGHRA and CDR2 is YSYEKL. The CDR3 spans 17 residues.

With regard to this clone: Other DNA sequences in this sample translate to the same CDR3. The chain employs TRBV7-2 and TRBJ1-1; perhaps TRBD1 as D (5 bases). V lost 2 bases and J lost 1, with 5 bases in between. The CDR3 runs 13 residues. Germline V gene lookup returns CDR1 SGHTA and CDR2 FQGNSA. The DNA for the CDR3 is TGTGCCAGCAGCTTACAGGGGAACACTGAAGCTTTCTTT. Protein product: CASSLQGNTEAFF.

The genes are TRBV5-5 and TRBJ2-6; 10 bases line up with TRBD1. Germline assignment: CDR1 SGHKS and CDR2 YYEKEE (reference sequence). Losses at the gene ends were 2 bases for V and 2 bases for J; bases not matched to a gene: 4. CDR3 length: 17 residues. CDR3 sequence reads: CASSLGTGVTGANVLTF. The DNA for the CDR3 is TGTGCCAGCAGCTTAGGGACAGGGGTAACTGGGGCCAACGTCCTGACTTTC.

The CDR3 protein is CASSPSAQTEAFF. CDR3 DNA sequence: TGTGCCAGCAGCCCTTCGGCACAGACTGAAGCTTTCTTT. The chain carries TRBV14 and TRBJ1-1; D is uncertain. Deletions cut 4 bases from V and 5 bases from J, with 11 bases between. The V gene's germline CDR1 is SGHDN and CDR2 FVKESK. The CDR3 spans 13 residues.

The chain combines TRBV7-6 with TRBJ1-5, with TRBD1 matching over 8 bases. After removal of 1 base from V and 6 bases from J, the junction contained 11 bases not matched to a gene. The CDR3 has 17 residues. Per the germline V gene, CDR1 is SGHVS and CDR2 is FNYEAQ. The CDR3 nucleotides read TGTGCCAGCAGCTTAGGGACAGGGAGGTTTGGAGTTCAGCCCCAGCATTTT. Its protein product is CASSLGTGRFGVQPQHF.

The chain links TRBV18 to TRBJ1-4; D is possibly TRBD1 (5 bases). The CDR3 totals 16 residues. Germline CDR1 KGHSH, CDR2 LQKENI. Trimming pared 1 base from V and 6 bases from J, leaving 15 bases between. CDR3 DNA: TGTGCCAGCTCACCACTTTTCCAGGGAAGTCATGAAAAACTGTTTTTT. Its translation is CASSPLFQGSHEKLFF.

The chain links TRBV28 to TRBJ2-1, with D hard to call. This CDR3 has 14 residues. Trimming shortened V by 3 bases and J by 2 bases, and 8 bases separated the two germline ends. Germline lookup yields CDR1 MDHEN and CDR2 SYDVKM. In nucleotides, the CDR3 is TGTGCCAGCAGTTTCGTCGACACCTACAATGAGCAGTTCTTC. It specifies CASSFVDTYNEQFF.

V and J are TRBV18 and TRBJ2-2, with 9 bases identical to TRBD2. Looked up from germline, CDR1 is KGHSH and CDR2 is LQKENI. J gave up 5 bases and V 1 base, and 2 bases lay outside the gene matches. This CDR3 is built from 15 residues. The CDR3 DNA reads TGTGCCAGCTCACCACTGACTAGCGGAACCGGGGAGCTGTTTTTT. Protein: CASSPLTSGTGELFF.

This clone is a singleton in its sample. This chain joins TRBV2 and TRBJ2-7; D not certain. The V end lost 8 bases, the J end lost 3 bases, and 17 bases lay between the germline ends. The germline V gene encodes CDR1 SNHLY and CDR2 FYNNEI. The CDR3 has 14 residues. In DNA form, the CDR3 reads TGTGCCAGCCCTCTCGAGACGGCACACTACGAGCAGTACTTC. Residues: CASPLETAHYEQYF. Together with reference TRBV2 and TRBJ2-7, the CDR3 gives the full variable domain: EPEVTQTPSHQVTQMGQEVILRCVPISNHLYFYWYRQILGQKVEFLVSFYNNEISEKSEIFDDQFSVERPDGSNFTLKIRSTKLEDSAMYFCASPLETAHYEQYFGPGTRLTVT.

The CDR3 reads CASSQETRSYNEQFF. The CDR3 nucleotides read TGTGCCAGCAGCCAAGAGACACGGTCCTACAATGAGCAGTTCTTC. The chain carries TRBV4-2 and TRBJ2-1; D is undetermined. V gave up 0 bases and J gave up 1 base, with 7 bases separating them. Looked up from germline, CDR1 is LGHNA and CDR2 is YNFKEQ. This CDR3 is built from 15 residues.